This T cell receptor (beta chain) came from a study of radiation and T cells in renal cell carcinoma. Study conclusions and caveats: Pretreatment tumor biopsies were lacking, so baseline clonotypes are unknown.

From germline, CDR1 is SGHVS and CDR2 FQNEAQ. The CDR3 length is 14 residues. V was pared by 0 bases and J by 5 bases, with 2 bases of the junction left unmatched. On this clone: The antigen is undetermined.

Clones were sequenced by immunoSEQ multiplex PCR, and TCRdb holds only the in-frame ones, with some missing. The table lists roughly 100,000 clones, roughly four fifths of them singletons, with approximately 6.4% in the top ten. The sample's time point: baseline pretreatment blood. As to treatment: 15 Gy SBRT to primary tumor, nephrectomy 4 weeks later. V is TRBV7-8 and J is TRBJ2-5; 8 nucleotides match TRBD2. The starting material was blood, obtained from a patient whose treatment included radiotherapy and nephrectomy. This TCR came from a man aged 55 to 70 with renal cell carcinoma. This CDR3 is CASSLAGTRETQYF. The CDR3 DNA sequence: TGTGCCAGCAGCTTAGCGGGGACTAGGGAGACCCAGTACTTC. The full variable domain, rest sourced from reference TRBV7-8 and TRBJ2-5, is GAGVSQSPRYKVAKRGQDVALRCDPISGHVSLFWYQQALGQGPEFLTYFQNEAQLDKSGLPSDRFFAERPEGSVSTLKIQRTQQEDSAVYLCASSLAGTRETQYFGPGTRLLVL.